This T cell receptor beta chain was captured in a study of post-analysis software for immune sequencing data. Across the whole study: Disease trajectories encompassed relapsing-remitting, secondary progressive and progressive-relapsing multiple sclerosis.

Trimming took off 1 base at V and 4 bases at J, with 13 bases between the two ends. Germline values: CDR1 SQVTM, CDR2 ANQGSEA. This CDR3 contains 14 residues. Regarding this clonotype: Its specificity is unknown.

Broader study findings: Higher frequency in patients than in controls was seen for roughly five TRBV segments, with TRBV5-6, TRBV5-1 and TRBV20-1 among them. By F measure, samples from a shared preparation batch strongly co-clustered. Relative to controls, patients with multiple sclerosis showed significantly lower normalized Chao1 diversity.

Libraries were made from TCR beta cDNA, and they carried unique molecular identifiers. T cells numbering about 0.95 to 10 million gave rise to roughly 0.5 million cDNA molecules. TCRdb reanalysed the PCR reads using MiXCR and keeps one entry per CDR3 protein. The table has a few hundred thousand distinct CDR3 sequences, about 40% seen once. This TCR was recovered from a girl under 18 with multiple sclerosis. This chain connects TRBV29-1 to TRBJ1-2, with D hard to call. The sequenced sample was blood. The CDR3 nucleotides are TGCAGCGTTGAAGCCCATGGGGAAAGCTATGGCTACACCTTC. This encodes CSVEAHGESYGYTF.